What follows describes a single T cell receptor beta chain. This CDR3 is 13 amino acids long. V shed 5 bases, J shed 5 bases, and the junction held 3 bases outside the gene matches. Germline assignment: CDR1 SQVTM and CDR2 ANQGSEA. The data were obtained in a study of blood T cell repertoires in COVID-19. Background on the study: COVID-19 samples collected from the United States, Italy and Spain covered acute and convalescent phases. PBMCs, B-cell-depleted T cells, or T cells were the source of the cDNA or gDNA that made up the material.

Per the original methods: Estimated nucleated cell counts came from reference gene primer amplification. The repertoire was sequenced with immunoSEQ multiplex PCR; TCRdb's copy has only in-frame clones and lacks some. The DNA gave D and trimming, while V, J and clone size come from that table. The data hold 100,000 or so clones, with around 84% observed a single time. V usage is TRBV29-1 and J usage is TRBJ2-4; 10 bases fit TRBD1. The clonotype was recovered from a woman aged 80 or over with acute or convalescent COVID-19. Sequenced material: peripheral blood. The CDR3 here is CSVRQGAENIQYF. In DNA, the CDR3 is TGCAGCGTTAGACAGGGGGCTGAAAACATTCAGTACTTC.